This TCR beta chain was documented in a study of blood T cell repertoires in COVID-19. On the study more broadly: The United States, Italy and Spain were the sources of the acute and convalescent COVID-19 samples. The cDNA or gDNA used as material had been derived from T cells, B-cell-depleted T cells, or PBMCs.

Per the original data handling: Amplifying reference gene primers gave estimates of nucleated cell counts. Sequencing used immunoSEQ multiplex PCR; TCRdb keeps in-frame clones, though not all of them. The DNA gave D and trimming, while V, J and clone size come from that table. In the table there are roughly 100,000 clones, approximately 80% of which are singletons. The sequenced sample was peripheral blood. The clonotype originates from a human donor in a cohort sampled during active COVID-19.

The CDR3 nucleotides read TGTGCCAGTAGTATAATGGGACTAGCGGGGTTTACCGGGGAGCTGTTTTTT. Translated, it gives CASSIMGLAGFTGELFF. The genes are TRBV19 and TRBJ2-2; 13 positions agree with TRBD2. This CDR3 has 17 amino acids. Germline-derived CDR1 and CDR2 are LNHDA and SQIVND (reference sequence). With V trimmed by 2 bases and J by 5 bases, 5 bases remained unmatched.